The 18 T cell receptor beta chains below come from one sample, sequenced in a study of naive and memory T cell subsets. Their target antigens are unknown. Study results and caveats: Especially in CD8 cells, naive repertoires contained a few larger clonotypes, possibly CD45RA-re-expressing memory cells.

The beta constant-region primer was an equimolar mix of two oligonucleotides covering TRBC1 and TRBC2. Ligated cDNA was amplified by four rounds of PCR with nested alpha and beta constant-region primers and SP2. TCRdb analysed the UMI-ligation and nested PCR reads with MiXCR anew, one entry per CDR3 protein. Of approximately 140,000 distinct CDR3 sequences listed, 15% to 20% are singletons. The sample comprised naive CD8+ T cells from blood. All receptors derive from a human donor in good health.

The chain uses TRBV10-2 and TRBJ1-1, with D unresolved. The CDR3 is made up of 13 amino acids. CDR1 and CDR2 (germline): WSHSY, SAAADI. The V end lost 4 bases, the J end lost 2 bases, and 8 bases lay between the germline ends. The CDR3 nucleotides read TGCGCCAGCAGTGTCGGCTACAACACTGAAGCTTTCTTT. This gives the protein CASSVGYNTEAFF.

This clonotype was seen many times. The chain employs TRBV5-5 and TRBJ1-3; no clear D. Trimming removed 3 bases from V and 0 bases from J, with 7 bases in between. Germline V CDR1 and CDR2: SGHKS, YYEKEE (reference sequence). This CDR3 is built from 14 residues. Here the CDR3 DNA reads TGTGCCAGCAGCTCGAACCCCTCTGGAAACACCATATATTTT. Its translation: CASSSNPSGNTIYF.

A few counts support this clonotype. V gene TRBV28 combines with J gene TRBJ1-5; D is perhaps TRBD1 (5 bases). V shed 6 bases and J shed 1 base, with 16 bases lying between them. CDR1 and CDR2 (germline): MDHEN, SYDVKM. This CDR3 contains 16 residues. The CDR3: CASSPQIQASNQPQHF. DNA of the CDR3: TGTGCCAGCAGCCCACAGATACAGGCCAGCAATCAGCCCCAGCATTTT.

This clonotype was detected a few times. The chain uses TRBV5-1 and TRBJ2-7; D gene ambiguous. V lost 0 bases to trimming and J lost 5 bases, with 9 bases between them. The CDR3 length is 13 residues. Germline V CDR1 and CDR2: SGHRS, YFSETQ. The CDR3 loop is CASSLGYPNEQYF. The CDR3 DNA reads TGCGCCAGCAGCTTGGGTTACCCCAACGAGCAGTACTTC.

This clonotype was detected a few times. V is TRBV6-2 or TRBV6-3 and J is TRBJ1-1; D ambiguous. The CDR3 is 15 residues long. The ends were cut back, 2 bases at V and 0 bases at J, with 10 bases in the middle. The germline V gene has CDR1 MNHEY and CDR2 SVGEGT. The CDR3 region is CASSYDPGMNTEAFF. CDR3 nucleotide sequence: TGTGCCAGCAGTTACGACCCCGGAATGAACACTGAAGCTTTCTTT.

The V and J genes are TRBV6-5 and TRBJ2-5, with a tentative D call TRBD1 (6 bases). Between the trimmed V and J ends, which lost 5 bases and 5 bases, there was a span of 12 bases. Germline V lookup: CDR1 MNHEY, CDR2 SVGAGI. This CDR3 has 13 amino acids. CDR3 in amino acids: CASSPQGWETQYF. CDR3 nucleotide sequence: TGTGCCAGCAGTCCACAGGGATGGGAGACCCAGTACTTC.

This rearrangement joins TRBV6-1 to TRBJ2-1, with 7 bases lining up with TRBD2. The CDR3 length is 16 residues. With V trimmed by 4 bases and J by 0 bases, 6 bases remained unmatched. The germline V gene encodes CDR1 MNHNS and CDR2 SASEGT. This CDR3 reads CASSVSRTSSYNEQFF. The DNA of the CDR3 is TGTGCCAGCAGTGTTTCAAGGACTAGCTCCTACAATGAGCAGTTCTTC.

V and J are TRBV28 and TRBJ2-5; D tentatively reads TRBD1 or TRBD2 (6 bases each). Germline V gene data show CDR1 as MDHEN and CDR2 as SYDVKM. V was pared by 10 bases and J by 5 bases, with 14 bases between. This CDR3 comprises 12 residues. CDR3 coding DNA: TGTGCCACCGCGGAGGGGGTGGAGACCCAGTACTTC. The encoded protein is CATAEGVETQYF. Full variable domain (rest looked up from reference TRBV28 and TRBJ2-5): DVKVTQSSRYLVKRTGEKVFLECVQDMDHENMFWYRQDPGLGLRLIYFSYDVKMKEKGDIPEGYSVSREKKERFSLILESASTNQTSMYLCATAEGVETQYFGPGTRLLVL.

The CDR3 DNA reads TGTGCCTGGGCGATTGGGGCAGGGTACTCCTACGAGCAGTACTTC. This encodes CAWAIGAGYSYEQYF. The chain combines TRBV30 with TRBJ2-7; D possibly corresponds to TRBD1 (5 bases). This CDR3 is 15 amino acids long. V was cut by 5 bases and J by 0 bases, with 17 bases left in between. Germline V lookup: CDR1 GTSNPN, CDR2 SVGIG (reference sequence).

In its sample, this clonotype was seen a few times. The chain combines TRBV6-6 with TRBJ2-5, with D possibly being TRBD2 (6 bases). The CDR3 sequence is 15 residues long. CDR1 and CDR2 (germline): MNHNY, SVGAGI (reference sequence). V lost 2 bases, J lost 3 bases, and 13 bases lay in between. In DNA, the CDR3 is TGTGCCAGCAGTTACCTCGTACGGGGGAAAGAGACCCAGTACTTC. Protein sequence: CASSYLVRGKETQYF.

The chain recombines TRBV7-9 with TRBJ2-3, with unresolved D. CDR1 is SEHNR and CDR2 is FQNEAQ in the germline V gene (reference sequence). Trimming cost V 3 bases and J 9 bases, with 16 bases left between them. CDR3 length: 14 residues. Written as DNA, the CDR3 is TGTGCCAGCAGCTTCCCAACCACCGGGTTGACGCAGTATTTT. It translates to CASSFPTTGLTQYF.

V and J are TRBV10-1 and TRBJ2-3; either TRBD1 or TRBD2 may supply D (5 bases each). Per germline, CDR1 WNHNN and CDR2 SYGVQD (reference sequence). The CDR3 extends over 17 amino acids. V lost 0 bases and J 0 bases, leaving 13 bases between the germline ends. CDR3 bases: TGCGCCAGCAGTGAGTCCTCTTGGGGACGGAGCACAGATACGCAGTATTTT. Translated, it gives CASSESSWGRSTDTQYF.

The CDR3 coding sequence is TGTGCCAGCAGTTACTCGCGGCTAGCGGGGAACACCGGGGAGCTGTTTTTT. It specifies CASSYSRLAGNTGELFF. The chain is built from TRBV6-5 and TRBJ2-2; 8 bases map to TRBD2. V shed 0 bases and J 1 base; nucleotides not matched to a gene: 4. Germline CDR1 and CDR2: MNHEY and SVGAGI. This CDR3 comprises 17 residues.

The V gene is TRBV28, the J gene TRBJ2-7, with TRBD1 identical over 10 bases. This CDR3 is built from 16 residues. CDR1 is MDHEN and CDR2 is SYDVKM in the germline V gene. Trimming took 1 base from V and 7 from J; bases not matched to a gene: 10. CDR3 residues: CASSLLARQGAGEQYF. The CDR3 DNA follows: TGTGCCAGCAGTTTATTGGCGAGACAGGGGGCCGGGGAGCAGTACTTC.

The chain has TRBV27 and TRBJ2-1, with TRBD2 matching 14 bases. The CDR3 sequence is 14 residues long. V was clipped by 6 bases and J by 6 bases; unmatched bases: 1. Germline CDR1 is MNHEY and CDR2 is SMNVEV (reference sequence). DNA for the CDR3: TGTGCCAGCAGGGGACTAGCGGGAGCCAATGAGCAGTTCTTC. Its protein is CASRGLAGANEQFF.

This clonotype was detected only a few times. The J gene is TRBJ2-6, the V gene TRBV12-3 or TRBV12-4, with 9 bases aligning to TRBD1. The ends lost 2 bases at V and 3 bases at J; junction bases unmatched: 8. The CDR3 is 18 amino acids. The CDR3 sequence is CASSLRFRQGVGANVLTF. The CDR3 DNA is TGTGCCAGCAGTTTACGTTTCAGACAGGGGGTTGGGGCCAACGTCCTGACTTTC.

The chain joins TRBV28 to TRBJ2-5, with a weak D call TRBD1 (6 bases). V was cut by 4 bases and J by 4 bases, with 16 bases left in between. Germline V gene lookup returns CDR1 MDHEN and CDR2 SYDVKM. The CDR3 has 15 amino acids. The CDR3 reads CASSWDTPEVETQYF. The DNA of the CDR3 is TGTGCCAGCAGTTGGGACACACCCGAGGTAGAGACCCAGTACTTC. The entire variable domain, with the rest obtained from reference TRBV28 and TRBJ2-5, is as follows: DVKVTQSSRYLVKRTGEKVFLECVQDMDHENMFWYRQDPGLGLRLIYFSYDVKMKEKGDIPEGYSVSREKKERFSLILESASTNQTSMYLCASSWDTPEVETQYFGPGTRLLVL.

The V call is TRBV10-2, the J call TRBJ2-3, with 8 bases aligning to TRBD1. CDR3 length: 15 amino acids. With V trimmed by 2 bases and J by 5 bases, 6 bases remained unmatched. Germline CDR1 and CDR2: WSHSY and SAAADI. This CDR3 is CASSEGQGERDTQYF. For the CDR3, the DNA is TGCGCCAGCAGTGAGGGACAGGGTGAGCGAGATACGCAGTATTTT.